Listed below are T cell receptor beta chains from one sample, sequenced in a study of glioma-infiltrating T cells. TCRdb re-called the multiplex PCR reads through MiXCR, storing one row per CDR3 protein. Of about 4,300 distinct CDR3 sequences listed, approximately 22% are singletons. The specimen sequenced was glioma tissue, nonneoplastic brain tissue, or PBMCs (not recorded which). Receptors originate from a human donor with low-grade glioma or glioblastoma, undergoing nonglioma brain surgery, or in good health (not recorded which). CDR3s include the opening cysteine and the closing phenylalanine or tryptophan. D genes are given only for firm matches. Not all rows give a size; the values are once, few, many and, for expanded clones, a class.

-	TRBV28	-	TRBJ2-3	TGTGCCAGCAGTTTTGAAGGGAGAGATACGCAGTACTTT	CASSFEGRDTQYF
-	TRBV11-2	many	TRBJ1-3	TGTGCCAGCAGCTTAGGAAACACCATATATTTT	CASSLGNTIYF
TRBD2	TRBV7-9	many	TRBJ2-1	TGTGCCAGCAGCCGACTAGCGGGCACCTACAATGAGCAGTTCTTC	CASSRLAGTYNEQFF
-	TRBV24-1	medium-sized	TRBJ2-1	TGTGCCACCAGTGGAGGAAGCTCCTACAATGAGCAGTTCTTC	CATSGGSSYNEQFF
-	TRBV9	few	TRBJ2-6	TGTGCCAGCAATAAGGGTCCGTCTCTCTCTGGGGCCAACGTCCTGACTTTC	CASNKGPSLSGANVLTF
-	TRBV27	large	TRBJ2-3	TGTGCCAGCAGTTTAGGTGCAGGCACAGATACGCAGTATTTT	CASSLGAGTDTQYF
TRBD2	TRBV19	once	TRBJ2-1	TGTGCCAGTAGTTACCCCGATAGCGGGGGGGCATACAATGAGCAGTTCTTC	CASSYPDSGGAYNEQFF
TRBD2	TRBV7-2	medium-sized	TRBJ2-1	TGTGCCAGCAGCTCTTCTAGCGGGGGGGCCTACAATGAGCAGTTCTTC	CASSSSSGGAYNEQFF
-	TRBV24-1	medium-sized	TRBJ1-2	TGTGCCACCAGTGACCCGACGGGGCGGGACTATGGCTACACCTTC	CATSDPTGRDYGYTF
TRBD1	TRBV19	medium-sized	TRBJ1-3	TGTGCCAGTAGAAGGACAGGTGGACCTGGAAACACCATATATTTT	CASRRTGGPGNTIYF
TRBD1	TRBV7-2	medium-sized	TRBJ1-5	TGTGCCAGCAGCCTCAGACAGGGGGCGCGGAGTCAGCCCCAGCATTTT	CASSLRQGARSQPQHF
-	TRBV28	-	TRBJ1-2	TGTGCCAGCAGTTATGGGGGGGGCGCTGACTATGGCTACACCTTC	CASSYGGGADYGYTF
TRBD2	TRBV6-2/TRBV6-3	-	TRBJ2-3	TGTGCCAGAAGTTACCCGGTCAGCGGGGGCACAGATAGGCAGTATTTT	CARSYPVSGGTDRQYF
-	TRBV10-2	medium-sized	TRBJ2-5	TGCGCCAGCAGTACCTCTAGCGTTGAAGAGACCCAGTACTTC	CASSTSSVEETQYF
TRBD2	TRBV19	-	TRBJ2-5	TGTGCCAGTCGAACTACATCTCGGGGAGGGAATTATGAGACCCAGTACTTC	CASRTTSRGGNYETQYF
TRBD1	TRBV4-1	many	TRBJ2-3	TGCGCCAGCAGCCCTAGACAGGGCCGCACAGATACGCAGTATTTT	CASSPRQGRTDTQYF
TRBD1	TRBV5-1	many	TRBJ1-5	TGCGCCAGCAGCTTCGAACCCAGTACAGGGGAAGGGCAGCCCCAGCATTTT	CASSFEPSTGEGQPQHF
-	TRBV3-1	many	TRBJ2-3	TGTGCCAGCAGCCCTCCGGGGGCAGATACGCAGTATTTT	CASSPPGADTQYF
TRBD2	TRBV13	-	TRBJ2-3	TGTGCCAGCAGCTTCGGGGGGAAGACAGATACGCAGTATTTT	CASSFGGKTDTQYF
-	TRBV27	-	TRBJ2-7	TGTGCCAGCAGTTTCTCGGTGGGGCATTCCTACGAGCAGTACTTC	CASSFSVGHSYEQYF
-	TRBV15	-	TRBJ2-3	TGTGCCACCAGCAGAGATAGAGGGGTGGATACAGAGTATTTT	CATSRDRGVDTEYF
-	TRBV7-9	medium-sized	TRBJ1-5	TGTGCCAGCAGCACGGGACACGGGGGTTTCAATCAGCCCCAGCATTTT	CASSTGHGGFNQPQHF
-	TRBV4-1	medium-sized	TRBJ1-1	TGCGCCAGCAGCCAAGATTCGTTGAACACTGAAGCTTTCTTT	CASSQDSLNTEAFF
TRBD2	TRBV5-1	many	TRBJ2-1	TGCGCCAGCAGCCCCCCTCTAGGGACTAGTCCCTCTGATGAGCAGTTCTTC	CASSPPLGTSPSDEQFF
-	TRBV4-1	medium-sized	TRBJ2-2	TGCGCCAGCAGCCAAGAGGAGGGACCACCGACCGGGGAGCTGTTTTTT	CASSQEEGPPTGELFF
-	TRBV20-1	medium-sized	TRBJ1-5	TGCAGTGCTGTCAAGGACAGTCCCTTAGGGCCCCAGCATTTT	CSAVKDSPLGPQHF
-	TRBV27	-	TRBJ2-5	TGTGCCAGCAGTTTCGGGGGCCAGGAGACCCAGTACTTC	CASSFGGQETQYF
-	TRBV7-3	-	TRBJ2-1	TGTGCTAGACCCCCGGACGGGGATGAGCAGTTCTTC	CARPPDGDEQFF
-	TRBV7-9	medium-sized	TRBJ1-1	TGTGCCAGCAGCCCTGGCGGGGGGACTGAAGCTTTCTTT	CASSPGGGTEAFF
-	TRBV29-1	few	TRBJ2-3	TGCAGCGTAGAAGGCGGGGGCACAGATACGCAGTATTTT	CSVEGGGTDTQYF
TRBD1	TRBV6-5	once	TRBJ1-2	TGTGCCGGCAGTAACCCTCTAAGGACAGGGGATGGCTACACCTTC	CAGSNPLRTGDGYTF
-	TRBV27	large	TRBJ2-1	TGTGCCAACCCGAGTCCAGGGCGAAATGAGCAGTTCTTC	CANPSPGRNEQFF
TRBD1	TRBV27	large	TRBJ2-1	TGTGCCAGCAGTTTTGGACAGGGAAATGAGCAGTTCTTC	CASSFGQGNEQFF
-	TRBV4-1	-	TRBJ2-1	TGCGCCAGCAGCAACCCCCAGACAGGCCCGGAGGATGAGCAGTTCTTC	CASSNPQTGPEDEQFF
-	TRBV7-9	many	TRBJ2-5	TGTGCCAGCAGCTTAGTAATGTACCAAGAGACCCAGTACTTC	CASSLVMYQETQYF
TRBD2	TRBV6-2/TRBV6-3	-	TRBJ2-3	TGTGCCAGCAGTTCCGGACTAGGAGATACGCAGTATTTT	CASSSGLGDTQYF
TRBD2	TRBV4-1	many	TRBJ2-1	TGCGCCAGTAGCCCGCTAGCGGAGGGGCCCGATGAGCAGTTCTTC	CASSPLAEGPDEQFF
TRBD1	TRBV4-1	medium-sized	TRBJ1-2	TGCGCCAGCAGCCGGGACAGCGGGCCATATGGCTACACCTTC	CASSRDSGPYGYTF
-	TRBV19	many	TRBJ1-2	TGTGCCAGTAGTAGGAACCGGGACGGGAACTATGGCTACACCTTC	CASSRNRDGNYGYTF
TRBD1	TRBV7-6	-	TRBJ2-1	TGTGCCAGCAGCCGAGGGACAGGGTCCTACAATGAGCAGTTCTTC	CASSRGTGSYNEQFF
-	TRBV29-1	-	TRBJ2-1	TGCAGCGTTGACAGGGGTAACACCGGTGAGCAGTTCTTC	CSVDRGNTGEQFF
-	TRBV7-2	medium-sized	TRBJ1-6	TGTGCCAGCAGCCAATACAGGGTCGGCTCACCCCTCCACTTT	CASSQYRVGSPLHF
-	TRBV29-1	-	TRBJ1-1	TGCAGCGTTGAAAGCGTCAGGCTGGGAACTGAAGCTTTCTTT	CSVESVRLGTEAFF
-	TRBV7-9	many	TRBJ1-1	TGTGCCAGCAGCTTACCAATGGGCGGGGGGTCAAACACTGAAGCTTTCTTT	CASSLPMGGGSNTEAFF
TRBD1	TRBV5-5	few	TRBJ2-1	TGTGCCAGCAGCTTGGCCGGGACAGGGGTTGAGCAGTTCTTC	CASSLAGTGVEQFF
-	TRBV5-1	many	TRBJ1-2	TGCGCCAGCAGCTTGGATCCAGGGTACGGCTATGGCTACACCTTC	CASSLDPGYGYGYTF
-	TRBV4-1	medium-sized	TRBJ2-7	TGCGCCAGCAGGCGGGGAGGAGAAGTATCCTACGAGCAGTACTTC	CASRRGGEVSYEQYF
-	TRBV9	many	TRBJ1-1	TGTGCCAGCAGCGTGAGCCCCACAATGAACACTGAAGCTTTCTTT	CASSVSPTMNTEAFF
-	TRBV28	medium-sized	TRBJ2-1	TGTGCCAGCAGTTTATCGATCAAGGGCTCTGAGCAGTTCTTC	CASSLSIKGSEQFF
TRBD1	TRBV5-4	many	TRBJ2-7	TGTGCCAGCAGCCCTGGGTCAGGACAGGGACTCTACGAGCAGTACTTC	CASSPGSGQGLYEQYF
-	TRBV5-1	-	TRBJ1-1	TGCGCCAGCAGTCCGATCCCGGGAAACACTGAAGCTTTCTTT	CASSPIPGNTEAFF
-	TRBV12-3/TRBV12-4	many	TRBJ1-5	TGTGCCAGCAGCCTTGGGGCTTTCGGGACCCAGCCCCAGCATTTT	CASSLGAFGTQPQHF
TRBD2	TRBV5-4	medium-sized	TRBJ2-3	TGTGCCAGCAGCGCTATACTAGCGGGGGCAGATACGCAGTATTTT	CASSAILAGADTQYF
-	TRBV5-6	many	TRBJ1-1	TGTGCCAGCAGCTTGGCTGCGGGACAAACGAACACTGAAGCTTTCTTT	CASSLAAGQTNTEAFF
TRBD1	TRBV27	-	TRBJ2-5	TGTGCCAGCAATCCGGACAGGGGGCGGCGAGAAACCCAGTACTTC	CASNPDRGRRETQYF
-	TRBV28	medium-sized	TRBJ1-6	TGTGCCAGCACAGGCTCCTATAATTCACCCCTCCACTTT	CASTGSYNSPLHF
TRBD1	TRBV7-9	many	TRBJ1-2	TGTGCCAGCAGCTTACCCCAGACAGGGAACTATGGCTACACCTTC	CASSLPQTGNYGYTF